This T cell receptor (beta chain) was documented in a study of blood T cells in healthy people across ages. The study, taken as a whole, reports: Using unsorted PBMCs precluded a conclusive naive versus antigen-experienced comparison.

The CDR3 is 16 amino acids. V was pared by 3 bases and J by 7 bases, with 5 bases of the junction left unmatched. In germline, CDR1 is ENHRY, CDR2 SYGVKD. A sample-barcoded 5' primer and a J-beta primer mix were used in a second PCR of roughly 6 to 11 cycles. One entry per CDR3 protein, called by TCRdb with MiXCR from the 5' RACE reads. Of approximately 800,000 distinct CDR3 sequences in the sample, 53% were seen once. On this clonotype itself: What it binds is not known.

The chain recombines TRBV10-3 with TRBJ2-1; 14 nucleotides line up with TRBD2. This TCR was recovered from an older man in good health. Sequencing was done on a sample of blood. CDR3 region: CAISEGTSGSLNEQFF. DNA for the CDR3: TGTGCCATCAGTGAAGGGACTAGCGGGAGCTTAAATGAGCAGTTCTTC.